The 20 T cell receptor beta chains below come from one sample, sequenced in a study of CD8+CD57+ T cells in acquired aplastic anemia. The study profiled TCR beta VDJ and CDR3 using genomic DNA as template. TCRdb itself ran the reads through MiXCR, one entry per CDR3 protein. The data show about 190,000 distinct CDR3 sequences, with less than 70% seen just once and about 15% held by the top ten. The source material was sorted CD4+, CD8+, or CD8+CD57+ T cells (not recorded which) from PBMCs. All receptors derive from a human donor in good health, serving as a control.

About this clonotype: The junction departs from germline at one end; a sequencing error may be responsible. CDR3 amino acids: CASSPGQVEQF. In DNA form, the CDR3 reads TGTGCCAGCAGCCCGGGACAGGTGGAACAATTC. This sequence joins TRBV7-2 and TRBJ1-2; TRBD1 matches at 8 bases. The V gene's germline CDR1 is SGHTA and CDR2 FQGNSA. The CDR3 loop spans 11 amino acids.

This clonotype was seen at least ten times. The CDR3 region has the DNA TGTGCCAGCAGTTTAGGGCCCGTGGGGGAAAAACTGTTTTTT. Residues: CASSLGPVGEKLFF. The chain employs TRBV12-3 or TRBV12-4 and TRBJ1-4; the D is unclear. The V and J ends lost 1 base and 8 bases respectively, with 11 bases between them. This CDR3 comprises 14 residues.

On this clonotype itself: This sequence may be a read error, since a much larger clone differs from it by one base. This sequence joins TRBV4-3 and TRBJ2-3; D might be TRBD2 (7 bases). The germline gives CDR1 LGHNA, CDR2 YSLEER. Between the trimmed V and J ends, which lost 0 bases and 2 bases, there was a span of 9 bases. The CDR3 sequence is 15 residues long. CDR3 coding DNA: TGCGCCAGCAGCCAAGATGGGGGGGCCACAGATACGCAGTATTTT. Amino acid sequence: CASSQDGGATDTQYF.

The genes are TRBV5-1 and TRBJ2-7, with 10 bases matching TRBD1. The CDR3 covers 14 residues. V lost 5 bases to trimming and J lost 3 bases; unmatched junction nucleotides: 5. The germline gives CDR1 SGHRS, CDR2 YFSETQ. CDR3 in amino acids: CASSQTGGVYEQYF. The CDR3 coding sequence is TGCGCCAGCAGTCAGACAGGGGGCGTCTACGAGCAGTACTTC.

The V gene is TRBV9, the J gene TRBJ1-3; D gene ambiguous. The length of the CDR3 is 12 residues. CDR1 is SGDLS, CDR2 YYNGEE, per germline. V was trimmed by 4 bases and J by 6 bases, leaving 8 bases between them. The CDR3 nucleotides are TGTGCCAGCAGCCCGAATATAAACACCATATATTTT. This encodes CASSPNINTIYF.

The chain is built from TRBV7-2 and TRBJ2-7; D unclear. The germline V and J ends were trimmed by 8 bases and 6 bases, with 8 bases remaining between them. This CDR3 spans 10 amino acids. CDR1 is SGHTA, CDR2 FQGNSA, per germline. The CDR3 DNA sequence: TGTGCCAGCCCCCTGAGCGAGCAGTACTTC. Protein sequence: CASPLSEQYF.

The chain links TRBV7-2 to TRBJ1-1; TRBD1 is a possible D gene (5 bases). V gave up 2 bases and J gave up 6 bases, with 13 bases separating them. Germline V CDR1 and CDR2: SGHTA, FQGNSA. The CDR3 totals 14 residues. The CDR3 bases are TGTGCCAGCAGCTTACTCGGGGACGGCGCTGAAGCTTTCTTT. This sequence encodes CASSLLGDGAEAFF.

This clonotype has ten or more counts. The chain employs TRBV10-3 and TRBJ2-3, with D tentatively TRBD2 (5 bases). V lost 10 bases to trimming and J lost 1 base, with 12 bases between them. The CDR3 is 13 amino acids. Germline values: CDR1 ENHRY, CDR2 SYGVKD. Here the CDR3 DNA reads TGTGCCACGAAGCTGGAGGGCACAGATACGCAGTATTTT. Amino acids: CATKLEGTDTQYF.

This clonotype was found many times. The rearrangement joins TRBV20-1 to TRBJ2-7; 10 bases fit TRBD1. Germline V CDR1 and CDR2: DFQATT, SNEGSKA (reference sequence). There are 13 residues in the CDR3. With V trimmed by 6 bases and J by 5 bases, 7 bases remained unmatched. The CDR3 loop is CSAPGTGVNEQYF. In DNA form, the CDR3 reads TGCAGTGCCCCGGGGACAGGGGTAAACGAGCAGTACTTC.

The genes are TRBV10-2 and TRBJ2-7; D is possibly TRBD1 or TRBD2 (5 bases each). V was pared by 7 bases and J by 1 base, with 23 bases between. This CDR3 spans 17 amino acids. CDR1 is WSHSY, CDR2 SAAADI, per germline. CDR3 protein: CASNAGTGRRISYEQYF. CDR3 DNA sequence: TGCGCCAGCAACGCCGGGACCGGACGTAGGATATCCTACGAGCAGTACTTC.

The chain is built from TRBV24-1 and TRBJ2-1; 11 bases fit TRBD2. V trimming: 8 bases; J trimming: 7 bases; junction bases outside the gene matches: 6. The V gene's germline CDR1 is KGHDR and CDR2 SFDVKD. The length of the CDR3 is 14 residues. The CDR3 reads CATTSGGHRNEQFF. CDR3 coding DNA: TGTGCCACCACTAGCGGGGGGCACAGGAATGAGCAGTTCTTC.

A single count supports this clonotype. The chain recombines TRBV9 with TRBJ2-1, with D possibly being TRBD2 (7 bases). V lost 0 bases and J 6 bases, leaving 16 bases between the germline ends. Germline loops: CDR1 SGDLS, CDR2 YYNGEE. This CDR3 is 16 amino acids long. The CDR3 DNA reads as TGTGCCAGCAGCGTAGTTGCGGGGGCCGGTGGCAATGAGCAGTTCTTC. Translation: CASSVVAGAGGNEQFF.

There are many counts of this clonotype. This sequence joins TRBV5-8 and TRBJ2-3; 7 bases align to TRBD2. Looked up from germline, CDR1 is SGHTS and CDR2 is YDEGEE. V lost 0 bases to trimming and J lost 0 bases; unmatched junction nucleotides: 1. The CDR3 extends over 15 amino acids. The DNA of the CDR3 is TGTGCCAGCAGCTTGGGACTAGCTAGCACAGATACGCAGTATTTT. It is translated as CASSLGLASTDTQYF.

CDR3 sequence (DNA): TGTGCCAGCAGTATAAGGTCGTTGGGGGTCGGCTACACCTTC. The encoded protein is CASSIRSLGVGYTF. The chain uses TRBV7-3 and TRBJ1-2; tentatively, D is TRBD1 (5 bases). V was pared by 6 bases and J by 8 bases, with 19 bases between. This CDR3 is built from 14 residues. Germline CDR1 reads SGHTA; CDR2 reads FQGTGA.

V gene TRBV29-1 combines with J gene TRBJ1-1, with unresolved D. This CDR3 region has 10 residues. Trimming stripped 4 bases from V and 1 base from J, with 1 base between. Germline lookup yields CDR1 SQVTM and CDR2 ANQGSEA. Here the CDR3 DNA reads TGCAGCGTTGGGAACACTGAAGCTTTCTTT. Translation: CSVGNTEAFF.

This clonotype showed up just a few times. In DNA, the CDR3 is TGTGCCAGCAGCCCCCCCCTCCGGGACAGAGCTCGCAATGAGCAGTTCTTC. It is translated as CASSPPLRDRARNEQFF. The chain has TRBV7-2 and TRBJ2-1, with TRBD1 matching over 7 bases. Germline CDR1 SGHTA, CDR2 FQGNSA. This CDR3 has 17 amino acids. Trimming cost V 5 bases and J 6 bases; bases outside gene matches: 16.

This sequence joins TRBV19 and TRBJ1-6; TRBD1 agrees at 7 bases. Per the germline V gene, CDR1 is LNHDA and CDR2 is SQIVND (reference sequence). The CDR3 loop spans 17 amino acids. Trimming removed 3 bases from V and 0 bases from J; junction bases left unmatched: 5. CDR3 nucleotides: TGTGCCAGTAGTATCGTGGACAGGAACTCCTATAATTCACCCCTCCACTTT. It is translated as CASSIVDRNSYNSPLHF.

This clonotype was observed a single time. This chain connects TRBV12-3 or TRBV12-4 to TRBJ2-7; D call uncertain. V shed 5 bases and J shed 3 bases, with 11 bases lying between them. The CDR3 sequence is 13 residues long. This CDR3 is CASSPGSGYEQYF. For the CDR3, the DNA is TGTGCCAGCAGTCCCGGCTCGGGCTACGAGCAGTACTTC.

This sequence joins TRBV7-2 and TRBJ1-1; D gene ambiguous. V was clipped by 2 bases and J by 4 bases, with 8 bases between them. This CDR3 contains 13 residues. Germline V CDR1 and CDR2: SGHTA, FQGNSA. The CDR3 DNA follows: TGTGCCAGCAGCTTAAGGTCCCCCACTGAAGCTTTCTTT. It is translated as CASSLRSPTEAFF.

The V call is TRBV29-1, the J call TRBJ1-1, with TRBD1 matching 7 bases. CDR1 and CDR2 (germline): SQVTM, ANQGSEA. The CDR3 consists of 13 residues. V dropped 3 bases and J dropped 4; count of bases not matched to a gene: 5. The CDR3 region has the DNA TGCAGCGTTGATTGGCAGGGGGGCACTGAAGCTTTCTTT. Amino acid sequence: CSVDWQGGTEAFF.